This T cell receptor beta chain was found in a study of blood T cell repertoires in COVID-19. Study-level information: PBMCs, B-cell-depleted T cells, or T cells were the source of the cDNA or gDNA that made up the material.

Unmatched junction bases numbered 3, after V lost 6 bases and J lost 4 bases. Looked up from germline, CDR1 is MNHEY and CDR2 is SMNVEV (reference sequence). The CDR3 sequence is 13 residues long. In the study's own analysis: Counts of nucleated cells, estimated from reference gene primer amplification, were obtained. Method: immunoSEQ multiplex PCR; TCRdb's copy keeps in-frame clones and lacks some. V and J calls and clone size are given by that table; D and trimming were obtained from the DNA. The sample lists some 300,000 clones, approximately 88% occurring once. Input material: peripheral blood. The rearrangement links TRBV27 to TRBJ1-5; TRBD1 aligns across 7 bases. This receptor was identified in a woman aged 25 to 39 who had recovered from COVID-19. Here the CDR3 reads CASSSDRNQPQHF. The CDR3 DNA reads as TGTGCCAGCAGCTCGGACAGGAATCAGCCCCAGCATTTT.